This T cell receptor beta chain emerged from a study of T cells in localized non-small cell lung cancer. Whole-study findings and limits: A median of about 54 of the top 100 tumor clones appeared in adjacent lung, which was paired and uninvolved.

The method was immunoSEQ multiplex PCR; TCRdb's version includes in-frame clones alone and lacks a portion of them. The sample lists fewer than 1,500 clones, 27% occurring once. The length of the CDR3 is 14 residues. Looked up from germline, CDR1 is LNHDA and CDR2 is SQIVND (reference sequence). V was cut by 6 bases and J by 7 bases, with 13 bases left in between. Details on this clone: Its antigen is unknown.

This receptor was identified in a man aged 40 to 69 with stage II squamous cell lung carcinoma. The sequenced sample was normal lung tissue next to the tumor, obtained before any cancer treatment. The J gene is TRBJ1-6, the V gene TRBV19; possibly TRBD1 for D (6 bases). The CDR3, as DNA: TGTGCCAGTAGGGATTGGACAGAGAATTCACCCCTCCACTTT. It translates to CASRDWTENSPLHF.